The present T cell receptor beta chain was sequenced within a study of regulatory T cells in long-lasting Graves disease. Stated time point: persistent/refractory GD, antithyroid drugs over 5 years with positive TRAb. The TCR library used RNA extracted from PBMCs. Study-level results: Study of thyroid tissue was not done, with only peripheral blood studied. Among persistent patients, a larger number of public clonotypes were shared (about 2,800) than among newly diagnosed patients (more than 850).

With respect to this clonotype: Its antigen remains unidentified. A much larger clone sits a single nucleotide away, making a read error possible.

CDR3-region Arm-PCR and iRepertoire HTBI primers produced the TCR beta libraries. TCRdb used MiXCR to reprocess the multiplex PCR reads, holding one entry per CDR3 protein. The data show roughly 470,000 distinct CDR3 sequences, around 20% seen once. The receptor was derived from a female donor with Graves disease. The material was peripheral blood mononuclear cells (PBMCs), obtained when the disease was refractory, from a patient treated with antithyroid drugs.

CDR3 in DNA: TGTGCCAGCAGAATGACAGCTTTTCGAGATACGCAGTATTTT. It specifies CASRMTAFRDTQYF. V is TRBV11-1 and J is TRBJ2-3; tentatively, D is TRBD1 (5 bases). The ends were cut back, 6 bases at V and 5 bases at J, with 15 bases in the middle. This CDR3 comprises 14 residues. From germline, CDR1 is SGHAT and CDR2 FQDESV (reference sequence). Full variable domain (missing parts from reference TRBV11-1 and TRBJ2-3): EAEVAQSPRYKITEKSQAVAFWCDPISGHATLYWYRQILGQGPELLVQFQDESVVDDSQLPKDRFSAERLKGVDSTLKIQPAELGDSAMYLCASRMTAFRDTQYFGPGTRLTVL.